There are a few counts of the clone carrying this T cell receptor beta chain. These data come from a study of regulatory T cells in long-lasting Graves disease. Libraries of TCR beta came from iRepertoire HTBI primers plus Arm-PCR of CDR3 regions. TCRdb reanalysed the multiplex PCR reads using MiXCR and keeps one entry per CDR3 protein. The sample has roughly 400,000 distinct CDR3 sequences; over 15% are singletons. Sample time point: newly diagnosed GD, antithyroid drugs for less than 3 months. Scientists built the TCR library using RNA that was extracted from PBMCs. V was pared by 1 base and J by 5 bases, with 15 bases between. This CDR3 comprises 15 residues. This same sample was also taken into another study, of T cells in Graves' hyperthyroidism and ophthalmopathy.

The TCR sequence derives from a woman between 18 and 29 years old with Graves disease. The genes are TRBV12-3 or TRBV12-4 and TRBJ2-7; perhaps TRBD2 as D (6 bases). This material consisted of peripheral blood mononuclear cells (PBMCs), taken at new diagnosis, from a patient treated with antithyroid drugs. CDR3 sequence: CASSLVGGGGNEQYF. DNA for the CDR3: TGTGCCAGCAGTTTAGTCGGGGGAGGTGGAAACGAGCAGTACTTC.